The next 26 T cell receptor beta chains were all read from a single sample in a study of radiotherapy plus CTLA-4 blockade in lung cancer. Sequencing used immunoSEQ multiplex PCR; TCRdb keeps in-frame clones, though not all of them. In the table there are about 36,000 clones, approximately 85% of which are singletons. The sample here was peripheral blood, taken from a patient treated with radiotherapy plus ipilimumab. These receptors all come from a human donor with non-small cell lung cancer who had stable disease on radiotherapy plus ipilimumab.

This clone was seen a single time. The chain is built from TRBV5-1 and TRBJ1-1, with a tentative D call TRBD1 (6 bases). Trimming removed 4 bases from V and 4 bases from J, with 17 bases in between. Germline CDR1 and CDR2: SGHRS and YFSETQ. This CDR3 comprises 15 residues. The CDR3 DNA sequence: TGCGCCAGCAGCGGGACACAGTTTGTGAGCACTGAAGCTTTCTTT. Its translation is CASSGTQFVSTEAFF.

Only one count was recorded for this clone. The chain links TRBV7-2 to TRBJ2-7; tentative D call: TRBD1 (6 bases). The germline V and J ends were trimmed by 4 bases and 3 bases, with 13 bases remaining between them. CDR1 and CDR2 (germline): SGHTA, FQGNSA. The CDR3 length is 14 residues. The CDR3 DNA reads as TGTGCCAGCAGCTCGGGACATGGGATCTACGAGCAGTACTTC. It codes for CASSSGHGIYEQYF.

The table lists this clone with a few counts. The chain is built from TRBV11-3 and TRBJ1-2, with D maybe TRBD1 (5 bases). Per germline, CDR1 SGHNT and CDR2 YENEEA. Trimming left V 2 bases short and J 2 bases short, with 12 bases between. The CDR3 runs to 15 residues. The CDR3 is CASSLSGMGNYGYTF. The DNA for the CDR3 is TGTGCCAGCAGCTTATCAGGGATGGGGAACTATGGCTACACCTTC.

Written as DNA, the CDR3 is TGCAGTGGGACAGTACAAGAGACCCAGTACTTC. This sequence encodes CSGTVQETQYF. The chain carries TRBV20-1 and TRBJ2-5; D is possibly TRBD1 (6 bases). The CDR3 totals 11 residues. Germline V gene lookup returns CDR1 DFQATT and CDR2 SNEGSKA (reference sequence). Between the trimmed V and J ends, which lost 7 bases and 2 bases, there was a span of 8 bases.

This chain joins TRBV7-3 and TRBJ2-7, with 8 bases aligning to TRBD2. Germline loops: CDR1 SGHTA, CDR2 FQGTGA. This CDR3 contains 17 residues. V lost 4 bases, J lost 0 bases, and 11 bases stayed unmatched. The CDR3 loop is CASSSGTKRETSYEQYF. The CDR3, as DNA: TGTGCCAGCAGCTCCGGGACTAAGCGGGAGACCTCCTACGAGCAGTACTTC.

V usage is TRBV7-2 and J usage is TRBJ1-1; 8 positions agree with TRBD1. Germline CDR1 reads SGHTA; CDR2 reads FQGNSA. The V and J ends lost 5 bases and 3 bases, in that order; junction bases with no gene match: 5. The CDR3 is 14 residues long. This chain's CDR3 is CASSLGQGYTEAFF. CDR3 nucleotides: TGTGCCAGCAGCCTAGGACAGGGATACACTGAAGCTTTCTTT.

V gene TRBV28 combines with J gene TRBJ1-2; D is perhaps TRBD1 (6 bases). The CDR3 totals 13 residues. Germline V gene sequence: CDR1 MDHEN, CDR2 SYDVKM. Trimming left V 2 bases short and J 10 bases short, with 14 bases between. CDR3 DNA sequence: TGTGCCAGCAGTTTAACAGGGACGAAGGACTACACCTTC. Translating it yields CASSLTGTKDYTF.

The gene calls are TRBV19 and TRBJ2-7; tentative D call: TRBD2 (5 bases). This CDR3 spans 13 amino acids. Looked up from germline, CDR1 is LNHDA and CDR2 is SQIVND (reference sequence). V lost 10 bases, J lost 4 bases, and 17 bases lay in between. CDR3 amino acids: CATAPRGSYEQYF. The CDR3, as DNA: TGTGCCACCGCCCCAAGAGGGTCTTACGAGCAGTACTTC.

The rearrangement links TRBV7-2 to TRBJ2-5, with 8 bases identical to TRBD1. Trimming cost V 5 bases and J 3 bases; bases outside gene matches: 8. Germline-derived CDR1 and CDR2 are SGHTA and FQGNSA. The CDR3 extends over 15 amino acids. CDR3 coding DNA: TGTGCCAGCAGCAGACAGGGGCGGAAGGAAGAGACCCAGTACTTC. Its protein is CASSRQGRKEETQYF.

This chain connects TRBV19 to TRBJ2-2; perhaps TRBD2 as D (5 bases). There are 15 residues in the CDR3. Trimming removed 2 bases from V and 4 bases from J, with 11 bases in between. Germline V gene data show CDR1 as LNHDA and CDR2 as SQIVND (reference sequence). CDR3 sequence reads: CASSIPRRGTGELFF. As DNA, the CDR3 is TGTGCCAGTAGTATACCCCGACGGGGCACCGGGGAGCTGTTTTTT.

This clone was seen only once. The chain links TRBV30 to TRBJ1-1, with no clear D. The V and J ends lost 0 bases and 6 bases respectively, with 17 bases between them. This CDR3 has 15 residues. Germline lookup yields CDR1 GTSNPN and CDR2 SVGIG (reference sequence). As DNA, the CDR3 is TGTGCCTGGAGTGTACATTTTGACGGGGAGCCTGAAGCTTTCTTT. Translating it yields CAWSVHFDGEPEAFF.

V is TRBV10-3 and J is TRBJ2-5; TRBD1 aligns across 9 bases. Germline V gives CDR1 ENHRY, CDR2 SYGVKD. This CDR3 comprises 16 residues. V was pared by 2 bases and J by 4 bases, with 8 bases of the junction left unmatched. CDR3 sequence: CAISEGDRASGETQYF. In DNA form, the CDR3 reads TGTGCCATCAGTGAGGGGGACAGGGCCTCAGGAGAGACCCAGTACTTC.

J is TRBJ2-3 and V is TRBV7-3, with 14 nucleotides matching TRBD2. The CDR3 loop spans 18 amino acids. Per the germline V gene, CDR1 is SGHTA and CDR2 is FQGTGA. With 4 bases clipped from V and 4 bases from J, the junction kept 10 bases outside the gene matches. Here the CDR3 reads CASSSGTSGSAVADTQYF. The CDR3 region has the DNA TGTGCCAGCAGCTCCGGGACTAGCGGGAGTGCAGTAGCAGATACGCAGTATTTT.

This chain links TRBV30 with TRBJ2-3; maybe TRBD1 (6 bases). In germline, CDR1 is GTSNPN, CDR2 SVGIG (reference sequence). V lost 2 bases and J 3 bases, leaving 9 bases between the germline ends. The CDR3 totals 13 residues. CDR3 nucleotides: TGTGCCTGGAGTCAAGGGGGAACAGATACGCAGTATTTT. Translating gives CAWSQGGTDTQYF.

The gene calls are TRBV2 and TRBJ1-2, with 8 bases fitting TRBD1. The V gene's germline CDR1 is SNHLY and CDR2 FYNNEI. The CDR3 totals 14 residues. V dropped 0 bases and J dropped 7; count of bases not matched to a gene: 4. As DNA, the CDR3 is TGTGCCAGCAGTGAAGCCCAGGGGGCCGGTGGCTACACCTTC. The encoded protein is CASSEAQGAGGYTF.

The chain uses TRBV10-3 and TRBJ2-7; no reliable D call. The CDR3 length is 12 residues. The germline V gene has CDR1 ENHRY and CDR2 SYGVKD. V lost 2 bases and J lost 3, with 5 bases in between. CDR3 nucleotides: TGTGCCATCAGTGAGACAGTCTACGAGCAGTACTTC. It translates to CAISETVYEQYF.

The rearrangement uses TRBV4-1 and TRBJ2-7; 12 bases align to TRBD2. CDR3 length: 16 residues. CDR1 is MGHRA and CDR2 is YSYEKL in the germline V gene. V was pared by 0 bases and J by 6 bases, with 6 bases of the junction left unmatched. The chain's CDR3 is CASSQDSSGRAGEQYF. The CDR3 nucleotides are TGCGCCAGCAGCCAAGATTCTAGCGGGAGGGCTGGCGAGCAGTACTTC.

The rearrangement uses TRBV27 and TRBJ2-1, with D possibly TRBD1 on 6 matching bases. The CDR3 length is 14 residues. V was trimmed by 4 bases and J by 5 bases, leaving 12 bases between them. Germline CDR1 is MNHEY and CDR2 is SMNVEV (reference sequence). The CDR3 nucleotides are TGTGCCAGCAGTTCGGATTACAGGGACAATGAGCAGTTCTTC. Protein sequence: CASSSDYRDNEQFF.

CDR3 DNA sequence: TGTGCCAGCTCACCAGGGACAGGCGGCGAGCAGTACTTC. It specifies CASSPGTGGEQYF. This chain connects TRBV18 to TRBJ2-7, with TRBD1 matching 8 bases. The ends lost 2 bases at V and 6 bases at J; junction bases unmatched: 3. CDR3 size: 13 residues. The germline gives CDR1 KGHSH, CDR2 LQKENI. Looking up the rest from reference TRBV18 and TRBJ2-7 gives the full variable domain: NAGVMQNPRHLVRRRGQEARLRCSPMKGHSHVYWYRQLPEEGLKFMVYLQKENIIDESGMPKERFSAEFPKEGPSILRIQQVVRGDSAAYFCASSPGTGGEQYFGPGTRLTVT.

The CDR3 reads CASNRRGSPNEKLFF. The CDR3 coding sequence is TGCGCCAGCAACCGGAGGGGTTCACCGAATGAAAAACTGTTTTTT. The chain links TRBV10-1 to TRBJ1-4, with D perhaps TRBD1 (5 bases). CDR3 size: 15 residues. Trimming took 7 bases from V and 5 from J, leaving 17 bases between them. Germline V lookup: CDR1 WNHNN, CDR2 SYGVQD (reference sequence).

This clone appeared a few times. The chain recombines TRBV19 with TRBJ1-1; D not certain. Germline V gene lookup returns CDR1 LNHDA and CDR2 SQIVND (reference sequence). The CDR3 contains 14 residues. The V and J ends lost 1 base and 3 bases respectively, with 9 bases between them. The CDR3 bases are TGTGCCAGTAGTATAGGCCAGGAGGACACTGAAGCTTTCTTT. Translating it yields CASSIGQEDTEAFF.

The CDR3 region is CASSIQGADGYTF. CDR3 nucleotide sequence: TGTGCCAGCAGCATACAGGGGGCGGATGGCTACACCTTC. The chain couples TRBV5-4 to TRBJ1-2, with 9 bases lining up with TRBD1. V trimming: 4 bases; J trimming: 6 bases; junction bases outside the gene matches: 4. This CDR3 spans 13 amino acids. Per the germline V gene, CDR1 is SGHNT and CDR2 is YYREEE (reference sequence).

V is TRBV7-8 and J is TRBJ1-2, with TRBD1 identical over 7 bases. Germline V gene data show CDR1 as SGHVS and CDR2 as FQNEAQ. V shed 6 bases and J 2 bases; nucleotides not matched to a gene: 3. The CDR3 runs 13 residues. The CDR3 sequence is CASREQGNYGYTF. The CDR3 DNA sequence: TGTGCCAGCAGAGAACAGGGGAACTATGGCTACACCTTC. The full variable domain, rest sourced from reference TRBV7-8 and TRBJ1-2, is GAGVSQSPRYKVAKRGQDVALRCDPISGHVSLFWYQQALGQGPEFLTYFQNEAQLDKSGLPSDRFFAERPEGSVSTLKIQRTQQEDSAVYLCASREQGNYGYTFGSGTRLTVV.

The chain employs TRBV7-9 and TRBJ2-1; 13 bases fit TRBD2. This CDR3 spans 18 amino acids. CDR1 and CDR2 (germline): SEHNR, FQNEAQ (reference sequence). Unmatched junction bases numbered 10, after V lost 2 bases and J lost 6 bases. For the CDR3, the DNA is TGTGCCAGCAGCTTATATTTAGGGACTAGCGGGACTCTCAATGAGCAGTTCTTC. Translating gives CASSLYLGTSGTLNEQFF.

The table lists this clone with a count of one. The chain recombines TRBV4-3 with TRBJ2-2, with 9 bases aligning to TRBD2. CDR1 is LGHNA and CDR2 is YSLEER in the germline V gene. The junction had 18 bases not matched to a gene; V was cut back by 2 bases and J by 2 bases. The CDR3 has 21 residues. As DNA, the CDR3 is TGCGCCAGCAGCCAATCCTGGAGGGTATTTCGGCGGGAGGGAAACACCGGGGAGCTGTTTTTT. It codes for CASSQSWRVFRREGNTGELFF.

J is TRBJ1-1 and V is TRBV21-1. TRBV21-1 is a pseudogene. The CDR3 covers 17 residues. CDR3 residues: CASSSTGRVGVNTEAFF. The CDR3 nucleotides read TGTGCCAGCAGCTCAACCGGGAGGGTGGGGGTGAACACTGAAGCTTTCTTT.